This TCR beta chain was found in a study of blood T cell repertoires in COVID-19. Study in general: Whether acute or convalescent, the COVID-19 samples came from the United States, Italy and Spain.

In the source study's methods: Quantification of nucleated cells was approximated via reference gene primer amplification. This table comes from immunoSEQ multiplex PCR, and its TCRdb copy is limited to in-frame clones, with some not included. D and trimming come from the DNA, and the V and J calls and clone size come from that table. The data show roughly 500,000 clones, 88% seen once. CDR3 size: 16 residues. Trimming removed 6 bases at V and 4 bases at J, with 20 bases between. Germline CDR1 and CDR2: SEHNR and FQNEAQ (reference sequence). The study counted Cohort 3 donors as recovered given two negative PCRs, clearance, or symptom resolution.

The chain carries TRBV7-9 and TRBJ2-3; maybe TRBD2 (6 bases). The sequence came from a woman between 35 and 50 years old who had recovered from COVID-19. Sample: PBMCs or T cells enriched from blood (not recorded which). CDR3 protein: CASSPTPAGIADTQYF. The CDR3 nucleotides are TGTGCCAGCAGTCCCACCCCGGCGGGGATTGCAGATACGCAGTATTTT.